This TCR beta chain comes out of a study of tumor-infiltrating lymphocytes in primary liver carcinoma. Study information: The study enrolled male and female patients aged 30 to 69 years. Samples returned roughly 3.5 to 7.13 million productive TCRbeta reads each. Read depth did not differ significantly between tissue types. The study, taken as a whole, reports: Lesser overlap characterized tumor-adjacent and tumor-blood pairs relative to tumor region pairs.

Blood RNA was derived from unsorted whole blood, and germline DNA was extracted too. With V trimmed by 3 bases and J by 5 bases, 7 bases remained unmatched. Germline CDR1 is MDHEN and CDR2 is SYDVKM. The length of the CDR3 is 16 residues. Constant-region priming of approximately 0.55 ug total RNA yielded TCR beta cDNA. Generation of the TCR beta libraries relied on three nested multiplex PCR rounds using slightly modified ARM-PCR. The study ran its first two PCR rounds for around 10 cycles each, using TRBV1-TRBV30 forward primers and a C-beta reverse primer. TCRdb recomputed calls from the multiplex PCR reads with MiXCR, one row per CDR3 protein. The data show approximately 300,000 distinct CDR3 sequences, with approximately 60% seen just once and about 9.4% held by the top ten. On this clonotype: The antigen remains unidentified.

This chain uses TRBV28 with TRBJ1-4; 9 bases line up with TRBD1. The specimen sequenced was peripheral blood. The clonotype originates from a middle-aged man with primary liver carcinoma and hepatitis B virus infection. CDR3 sequence: CASSFSGDRANEKLFF. The CDR3 DNA follows: TGTGCCAGCAGTTTCTCGGGGGACAGGGCCAATGAAAAACTGTTTTTT.